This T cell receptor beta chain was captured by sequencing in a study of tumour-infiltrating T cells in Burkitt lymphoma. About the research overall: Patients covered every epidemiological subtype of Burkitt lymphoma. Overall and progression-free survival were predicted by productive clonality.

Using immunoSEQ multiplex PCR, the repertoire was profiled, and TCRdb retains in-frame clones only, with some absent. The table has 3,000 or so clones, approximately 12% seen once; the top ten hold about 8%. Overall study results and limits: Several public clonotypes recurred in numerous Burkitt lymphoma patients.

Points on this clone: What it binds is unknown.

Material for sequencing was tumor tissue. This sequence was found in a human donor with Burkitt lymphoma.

The CDR3 DNA sequence: TGCGCCAGCAGCTCTCTCCTGTGGGTAACTAATGAAAAACTGTTTTTT. This gives the protein CASSSLLWVTNEKLFF. The chain uses TRBV4-1 and TRBJ1-4; D uncertain. Germline values: CDR1 MGHRA, CDR2 YSYEKL. Trimming pared 5 bases from V and 1 base from J, leaving 14 bases between. The CDR3 runs 16 residues.